The rows below give T cell receptor beta chains drawn from one sample of a study of beta chain features in type 1 diabetes. Data came from immunoSEQ multiplex PCR; TCRdb stores just in-frame clones and leaves some out. The sample carries under 950,000 clones, 15% to 20% recorded once. Sequenced material: naive CD4+ T cells from blood. These receptors were taken from a woman aged 18-35 years in good health. The CDR3 runs from the conserved cysteine through the conserved F or W. The D gene is left open where the match is weak. Expanded clones get a size class; other rows say once, few or many, or leave the size out.

abundance	j_gene	v_gene	d_gene	CDR3aa	CDR3nt
few	TRBJ2-1	TRBV28	-	CASSFGGGFAYNEQFF	TGTGCCAGCAGTTTCGGTGGCGGGTTCGCCTACAATGAGCAGTTCTTC
few	TRBJ2-3	TRBV18	TRBD2	CASSPAGLATDTQYF	TGTGCCAGCTCACCCGCGGGACTAGCGACAGATACGCAGTATTTT
-	TRBJ2-1	TRBV28	TRBD2	CASSLLAGGVGEQFF	TGTGCCAGCAGTTTACTCGCGGGAGGAGTGGGTGAGCAGTTCTTC
-	TRBJ2-6	TRBV28	TRBD1	CASGTDYSGANVLTF	TGTGCCAGCGGGACAGACTACTCTGGGGCCAACGTCCTGACTTTC
few	TRBJ2-7	TRBV28	-	CASSLWRAPEQYF	TGTGCCAGCAGTTTATGGCGGGCGCCCGAGCAGTACTTC
few	TRBJ2-3	TRBV19	-	CASSWGDLETDTQYF	TGTGCCAGTAGTTGGGGGGATTTGGAGACAGATACGCAGTATTTT
few	TRBJ2-1	TRBV2	TRBD1	CASSETGDGEQFF	TGTGCCAGCAGTGAGACAGGGGATGGAGAGCAGTTCTTC
once	TRBJ2-7	TRBV7-2	-	CASSLGASPSEQYF	TGTGCCAGCAGCTTAGGTGCGTCCCCCAGCGAGCAGTACTTC
few	TRBJ2-7	TRBV28	-	CASSLADRYEQYF	TGTGCCAGCAGTTTAGCAGACCGCTACGAGCAGTACTTC
few	TRBJ1-1	TRBV19	-	CASTDISAGEDTEAFF	TGTGCCAGTACCGATATCTCCGCGGGTGAGGACACTGAAGCTTTCTTT
few	TRBJ1-2	TRBV10-3	TRBD1	CAISESNVGRGPYGYTF	TGTGCCATCAGTGAGTCGAACGTAGGCAGGGGGCCCTATGGCTACACCTTC
few	TRBJ1-5	TRBV28	-	CASSLGRSWPAQHF	TGTGCCAGCAGTTTGGGGCGATCCTGGCCGGCCCAGCATTTT
-	TRBJ2-1	TRBV9	-	CASSVGPRGGIWDEQFF	TGTGCCAGCAGCGTAGGGCCCCGGGGTGGAATCTGGGATGAGCAGTTCTTC
few	TRBJ2-1	TRBV5-1	TRBD1	CASSATGESGEQFF	TGCGCCAGCAGCGCAACAGGGGAATCAGGCGAGCAGTTCTTC
-	TRBJ2-7	TRBV5-1	-	CASSLVRDEQYF	TGCGCCAGCAGCTTGGTCAGGGACGAGCAGTACTTC
few	TRBJ2-1	TRBV10-3	TRBD2	CAISDPPSGGYNEQFF	TGTGCCATCAGTGACCCTCCTAGCGGGGGCTACAATGAGCAGTTCTTC
-	TRBJ2-5	TRBV28	-	CASSLTSPGTQYF	TGTGCCAGCAGCCTTACCTCCCCAGGGACCCAGTACTTC
-	TRBJ2-7	TRBV11-1	-	CASSLVSGYEQYF	TGTGCCAGCAGCTTAGTCTCCGGGTACGAGCAGTACTTC
few	TRBJ2-3	TRBV5-1	TRBD2	CASRWGLAGSTDTQYF	TGCGCCAGCCGCTGGGGCCTAGCGGGAAGCACAGATACGCAGTATTTT
few	TRBJ2-3	TRBV9	-	CASSVTALSTDTQYF	TGTGCCAGCAGCGTTACGGCTCTTAGCACAGATACGCAGTATTTT
-	TRBJ2-3	TRBV11-1	TRBD2	CASSRGLAGITDTQYF	TGTGCCAGCAGCCGGGGACTAGCGGGGATCACAGATACGCAGTATTTT
few	TRBJ2-7	TRBV7-2	TRBD2	CASSSGLANYEQYF	TGTGCCAGCAGCTCCGGACTAGCGAACTACGAGCAGTACTTC
few	TRBJ2-3	TRBV5-1	TRBD2	CASSKMTPGLAGVGTDTQYF	TGCGCCAGCAGCAAGATGACCCCAGGACTAGCGGGAGTGGGCACAGATACGCAGTATTTT
few	TRBJ2-7	TRBV7-2	-	CASSFATVSYEQYF	TGTGCCAGCAGCTTTGCGACAGTCTCCTACGAGCAGTACTTC
-	TRBJ1-1	TRBV19	-	CASSPREGVKTEAFF	TGTGCCAGTAGTCCCCGAGAGGGTGTGAAGACTGAAGCTTTCTTT
-	TRBJ1-1	TRBV18	-	CASSPQGRRNTEAFF	TGTGCCAGCTCGCCTCAGGGACGACGGAACACTGAAGCTTTCTTT
-	TRBJ2-7	TRBV27	TRBD1	CASSLGDRGGEQYF	TGTGCCAGCAGTCTTGGCGACAGGGGGGGCGAGCAGTACTTC
-	TRBJ2-2	TRBV7-8	-	CASSVDRPGELFF	TGTGCCAGCAGCGTAGACAGGCCCGGGGAGCTGTTTTTT
-	TRBJ1-2	TRBV18	-	CASGRGTDSRLGGYTF	TGTGCCAGCGGTCGAGGGACCGACTCCCGGCTTGGAGGCTACACCTTC
-	TRBJ2-2	TRBV14	-	CASSQQITGELFF	TGTGCCAGCAGCCAACAAATCACCGGGGAGCTGTTTTTT
few	TRBJ2-6	TRBV28	-	CASSSQGSGANVLTF	TGTGCCAGCAGTTCCCAGGGCTCTGGGGCCAACGTCCTGACTTTC
-	TRBJ2-7	TRBV6-6	-	CASSFGTIPSYEQYF	TGTGCCAGCAGTTTTGGGACAATCCCCTCCTACGAGCAGTACTTC
few	TRBJ2-5	TRBV2	-	CASIGGQETQYF	TGTGCCAGCATAGGGGGCCAAGAGACCCAGTACTTC